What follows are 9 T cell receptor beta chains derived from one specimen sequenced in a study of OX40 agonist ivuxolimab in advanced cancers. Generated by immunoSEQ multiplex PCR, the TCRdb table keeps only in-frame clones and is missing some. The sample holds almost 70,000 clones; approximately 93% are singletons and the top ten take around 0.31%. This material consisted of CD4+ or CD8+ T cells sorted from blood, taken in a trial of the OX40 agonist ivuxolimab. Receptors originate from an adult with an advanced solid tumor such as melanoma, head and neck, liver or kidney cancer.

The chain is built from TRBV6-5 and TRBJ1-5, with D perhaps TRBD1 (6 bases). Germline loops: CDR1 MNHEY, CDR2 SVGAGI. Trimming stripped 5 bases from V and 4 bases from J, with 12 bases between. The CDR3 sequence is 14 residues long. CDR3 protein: CASSPERGNQPQHF. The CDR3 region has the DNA TGTGCCAGCAGTCCGGAAAGGGGGAATCAGCCCCAGCATTTT.

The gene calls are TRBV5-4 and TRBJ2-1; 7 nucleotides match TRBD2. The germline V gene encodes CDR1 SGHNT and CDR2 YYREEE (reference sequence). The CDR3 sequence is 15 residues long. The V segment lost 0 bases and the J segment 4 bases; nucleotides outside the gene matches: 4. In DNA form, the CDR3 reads TGTGCCAGCAGCTTGGCCCAGCGGGGTTACAATGAGCAGTTCTTC. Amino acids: CASSLAQRGYNEQFF.

CDR3 amino acids: CASNREETQYF. The CDR3 DNA sequence: TGTGCCAGCAACCGAGAAGAGACCCAGTACTTC. The chain is built from TRBV28 and TRBJ2-5; no reliable D call. The CDR3 sequence is 11 residues long. Germline V gene sequence: CDR1 MDHEN, CDR2 SYDVKM. Trimming stripped 7 bases from V and 3 bases from J, with 6 bases between. Looking up the rest from reference TRBV28 and TRBJ2-5 gives the full variable domain: DVKVTQSSRYLVKRTGEKVFLECVQDMDHENMFWYRQDPGLGLRLIYFSYDVKMKEKGDIPEGYSVSREKKERFSLILESASTNQTSMYLCASNREETQYFGPGTRLLVL.

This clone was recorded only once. The CDR3 DNA reads TGTGCCAGTAGTTCTCCCCGAGACACAGGGAGCACTGAAGCTTTCTTT. It is translated as CASSSPRDTGSTEAFF. V is TRBV19 and J is TRBJ1-1; a weak D match, TRBD1 (6 bases). V lost 5 bases and J lost 4, with 20 bases in between. The CDR3 is 16 amino acids. CDR1 LNHDA and CDR2 SQIVND come from the germline V gene (reference sequence).

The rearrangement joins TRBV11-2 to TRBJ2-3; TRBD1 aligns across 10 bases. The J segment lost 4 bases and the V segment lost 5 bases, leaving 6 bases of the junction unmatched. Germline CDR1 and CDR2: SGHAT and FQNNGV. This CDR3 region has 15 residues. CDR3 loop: CASSDRDRGADTQYF. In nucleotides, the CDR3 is TGTGCCAGCAGCGACCGGGACAGGGGTGCAGATACGCAGTATTTT.

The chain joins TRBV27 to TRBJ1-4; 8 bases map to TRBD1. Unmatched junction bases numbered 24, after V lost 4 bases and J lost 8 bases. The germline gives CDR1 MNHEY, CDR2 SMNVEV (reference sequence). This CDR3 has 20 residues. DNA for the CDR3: TGTGCCAGCAGTTACTGGGCAGGGGGCCTTATTGGTGGTAGATCCGAAAAACTGTTTTTT. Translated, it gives CASSYWAGGLIGGRSEKLFF.

The CDR3 protein is CASSFTGSQPQHF. As DNA, the CDR3 is TGTGCCAGCAGTTTCACGGGGAGTCAGCCCCAGCATTTT. The chain links TRBV6-5 to TRBJ1-5, with no clear D. Germline CDR1 MNHEY, CDR2 SVGAGI. The CDR3 loop spans 13 amino acids. V lost 4 bases and J 6 bases, leaving 10 bases between the germline ends.

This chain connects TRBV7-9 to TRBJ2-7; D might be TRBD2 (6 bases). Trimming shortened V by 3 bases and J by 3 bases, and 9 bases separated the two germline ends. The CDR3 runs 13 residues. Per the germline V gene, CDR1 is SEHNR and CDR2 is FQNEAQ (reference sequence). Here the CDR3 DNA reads TGTGCCAGCAGCTTGGAGGACTACTACGAGCAGTACTTC. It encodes CASSLEDYYEQYF.

CDR3 protein: CASSWAGDRGLLQYF. CDR3 DNA: TGTGCCAGCAGCTGGGCGGGGGACAGGGGGCTTCTGCAGTACTTC. V gene TRBV5-6 combines with J gene TRBJ2-7; 12 bases are a match to TRBD1. Germline V gene data show CDR1 as SGHDT and CDR2 as YYEEEE. With V trimmed by 3 bases and J by 9 bases, 10 bases remained unmatched. This CDR3 spans 15 amino acids.